This entry concerns a single T cell receptor (beta chain). Antigen unknown. Extracted total RNA amounted to at least 6 micrograms for each sample. It was with a sample-barcoded 5' primer and a J-beta primer mix that a second PCR of roughly 7 to 12 cycles was run. Each CDR3 protein gets one entry after TCRdb re-called the 5' RACE reads with MiXCR. This sample has 500,000 to 550,000 distinct CDR3 sequences; 20% to 30% occur once, and the top ten carry roughly 9.4%. V was clipped by 0 bases and J by 2 bases, with 12 bases between them. The CDR3 contains 16 residues. Germline CDR1 and CDR2: SGHRS and YFSETQ. These data belong to a study of blood T cells in healthy people across ages. Study-wide results and limits: Long-lived donors carried more naive CD4+ cells and greater diversity than aged donors.

The same data also went into a second study, on T cells of mothers and their children. That paper adds: Over 8 million reads per mother and 2.5 million to 3.5 million per child were obtained. It was found that thymic selection shapes TCR recombination output similarly in related and unrelated pairs.

The J gene is TRBJ1-5, the V gene TRBV5-1, with D possibly TRBD1 on 5 matching bases. This clonotype originated in a boy under 18 in good health. The sample comprised blood. The CDR3 protein is CASSLGGAGGNQPQHF. The DNA of the CDR3 is TGCGCCAGCAGCTTGGGTGGGGCCGGTGGCAATCAGCCCCAGCATTTT.